The clone carrying this TCR beta chain showed up many times. Its target is not known. Germline CDR1 is SNHLY and CDR2 is FYNNEI. V lost 4 bases, J lost 3 bases, and 7 bases lay in between. The CDR3 covers 12 residues. These data belong to a study of cytomegalovirus exposure and HLA in healthy donors. Study information: Tens of millions of unique TCRs, all from HLA-typed donors, were included in an early release of the data. Among over 300 genotyped donors, about 83% fell in the Caucasian-associated ancestry cluster. Study-level findings and limits: A few chains linked to CMV were shown in vitro to be specific for CMV antigens. The classifier reportedly diagnosed cytomegalovirus status with high specificity and sensitivity.

The PCR employed 60 Vbeta primers together with 13 Jbeta primers. Using immunoSEQ multiplex PCR, the repertoire was profiled, and TCRdb retains in-frame clones only, with some absent. The profile shows about 150,000 clones, over 70% of them singletons. The clonotype comes from a woman aged 30 to 39 in good health and CMV-seronegative. The genes are TRBV2 and TRBJ2-7; the D is unclear. The source material was PBMCs. CDR3 nucleotide sequence: TGTGCCAGCAGTGGAGTTGACTACGAGCAGTACTTC. Its protein is CASSGVDYEQYF.